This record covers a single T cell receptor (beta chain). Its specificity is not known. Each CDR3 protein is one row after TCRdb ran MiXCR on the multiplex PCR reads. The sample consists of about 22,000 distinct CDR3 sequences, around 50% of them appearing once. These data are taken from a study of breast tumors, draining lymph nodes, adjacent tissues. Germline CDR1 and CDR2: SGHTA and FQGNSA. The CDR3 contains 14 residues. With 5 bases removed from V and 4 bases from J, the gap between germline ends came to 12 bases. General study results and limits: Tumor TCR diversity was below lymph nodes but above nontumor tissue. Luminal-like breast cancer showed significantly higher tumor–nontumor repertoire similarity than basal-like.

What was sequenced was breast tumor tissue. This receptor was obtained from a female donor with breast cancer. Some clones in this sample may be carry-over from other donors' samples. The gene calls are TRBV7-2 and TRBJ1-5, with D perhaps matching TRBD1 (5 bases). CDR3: CASSPRDGNQPQHF. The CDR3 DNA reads TGTGCCAGCAGCCCCCGGGACGGGAATCAGCCCCAGCATTTT.